This TCR beta chain was found in a study of graft-versus-host responses after intestinal transplantation. In the study overall: Multivisceral, liver-intestinal, or isolated intestinal grafts were transplanted into recipients. Anti-thymocyte globulin was used for induction in all recipients, who then took tacrolimus and steroids for approximately three years.

As to this clone: Its antigen is currently unknown.

Study-level points and caveats: GvH clones were identified in recipient marrow, with some first appearing in ileum or blood.

Processing was applied to graft tissue in order to liberate intraepithelial and lamina propria lymphocytes. TCRdb keeps only in-frame clones here, not all; method: immunoSEQ multiplex PCR. The sample gives roughly 11,000 clones, around 79% of which show up once; approximately 4.3% is in the top ten. The sample consisted of ileum tissue, taken less than 150 days after intestinal transplantation. The origin of this receptor is a human patient who received an intestinal transplant, so some T cells may come from the graft donor.

CDR3 in DNA: TGTGCCAGCACCGGGACAGTCTCCTACGAGCAGTACTTC. Its translation is CASTGTVSYEQYF. The V gene is TRBV7-9, the J gene TRBJ2-7; TRBD1 agrees at 7 bases. The CDR3 length is 13 residues. The V gene end was trimmed by 7 bases and the J gene end by 0 bases; junction bases not matched to a gene: 3. The germline gives CDR1 SEHNR, CDR2 FQNEAQ (reference sequence).